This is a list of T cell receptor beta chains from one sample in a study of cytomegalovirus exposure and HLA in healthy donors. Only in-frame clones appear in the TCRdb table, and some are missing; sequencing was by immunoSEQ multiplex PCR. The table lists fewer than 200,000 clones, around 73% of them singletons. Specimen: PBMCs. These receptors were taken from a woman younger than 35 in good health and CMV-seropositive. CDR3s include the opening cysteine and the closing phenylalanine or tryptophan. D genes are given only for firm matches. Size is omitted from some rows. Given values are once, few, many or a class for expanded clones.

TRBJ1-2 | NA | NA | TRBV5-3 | TGTGCCAGAAGTTTGCAATCCGATCGGAGGGAAATTAGCTATGGCTACACCTTC | CARSLQSDRREISYGYTF
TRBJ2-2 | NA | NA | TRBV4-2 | TGTGCCAGCAGCCAATTAGTAGGGGATGGGAACACCGGGGAGCTGTTTTTT | CASSQLVGDGNTGELFF
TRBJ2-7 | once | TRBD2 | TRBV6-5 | TGTGCCAGCAACCCGGGGGGGAGCTCCTACGAGCAGTACTTC | CASNPGGSSYEQYF
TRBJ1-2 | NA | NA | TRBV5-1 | TGCGCCAGCAGCCGGGGGACGGCATACTATGGCTACACCTTC | CASSRGTAYYGYTF
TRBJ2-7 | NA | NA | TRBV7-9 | TGTGCCAGCAGCTTAGTGTCTGGGCCGCACGAGCAGTACTTC | CASSLVSGPHEQYF
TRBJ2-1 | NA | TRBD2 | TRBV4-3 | TGCGCCAGCAGCCAAGCCTTAGCGGGGGGGCGCGATGAGCAGTTCTTC | CASSQALAGGRDEQFF
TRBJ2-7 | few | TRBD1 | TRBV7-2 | TGTGCCAGCAGCTTGGACGGACAGGGCCTCTACGAGCAGTACTTC | CASSLDGQGLYEQYF
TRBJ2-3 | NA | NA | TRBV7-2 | TGTGCCAGCAGCATCAATTCAGATACGCAGTATTTT | CASSINSDTQYF
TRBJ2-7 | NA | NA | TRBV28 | TGTGCCAGCAGTTCACCTCCGGGACAGCGGACTACGTACTACGAGCAGTACTTC | CASSSPPGQRTTYYEQYF
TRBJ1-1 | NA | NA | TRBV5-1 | TGCGCCAGCAGCTCGTCACAGGGTGGCACTGAAGCTTTCTTT | CASSSSQGGTEAFF
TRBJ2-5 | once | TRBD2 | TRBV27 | TGTGCCAGCAGGCCGGGAGGGGCCAAACGGGAGACCCAGTACTTC | CASRPGGAKRETQYF
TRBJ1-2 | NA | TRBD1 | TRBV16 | TGTGCCAGCAGCCAATCGGCCGGGACAGGGGTCTATGGCTACACCTTC | CASSQSAGTGVYGYTF
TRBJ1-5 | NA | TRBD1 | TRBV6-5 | TGTGCCAGCAGACCGGACAGGGGGAGCAATCAGCCCCAGCATTTT | CASRPDRGSNQPQHF
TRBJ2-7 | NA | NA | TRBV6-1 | TGTGCCAGCCTAGGACAAATCTCCTACGAGCAGTACTTC | CASLGQISYEQYF
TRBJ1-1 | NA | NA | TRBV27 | TGTGCCAGCAGTTTATCGATCGGCACTGAAGCTTTCTTT | CASSLSIGTEAFF
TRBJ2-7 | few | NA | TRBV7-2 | TGTGCCAGCAGCTTATTCGGGAACTCCTACGAGCAGTACTTC | CASSLFGNSYEQYF
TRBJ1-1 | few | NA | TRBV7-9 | TGTGCCAGCAGCTTAGTCCAGGGCACTGAAGCTTTCTTT | CASSLVQGTEAFF
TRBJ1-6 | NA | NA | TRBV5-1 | TGCGCCAGCAGGCCTACAGGATATAATTCACCCCTCCACTTT | CASRPTGYNSPLHF
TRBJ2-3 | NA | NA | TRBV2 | TGTGCCAGCAATCTTCAGGGTTCCATTATGACAGATACGCAGTATTTT | CASNLQGSIMTDTQYF
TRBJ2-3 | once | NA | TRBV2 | TGTGCCAGCAGTGTTGGGGGGGCCCCTAGCACAGATACGCAGTATTTT | CASSVGGAPSTDTQYF
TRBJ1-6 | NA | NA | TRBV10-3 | TGTGCCATCAGTGATAGGGGATGGGCCAATTCACCCCTCCACTTT | CAISDRGWANSPLHF
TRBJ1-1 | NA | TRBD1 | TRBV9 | TGTGCCAGCAGCCCGAGCCCTCGAACAGGGGGGAATTGGGCTTTCTTT | CASSPSPRTGGNWAFF
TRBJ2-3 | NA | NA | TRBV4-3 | TGCGCCAGCAGCCAAGGGTTCTTGGGCAGGGCGGCAGATACGCAGTATTTT | CASSQGFLGRAADTQYF
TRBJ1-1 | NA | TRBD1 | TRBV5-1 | TGCGCCAGCAGCTTGAGATCGACAGGGAGTAGCACTGAAGCTTTCTTT | CASSLRSTGSSTEAFF
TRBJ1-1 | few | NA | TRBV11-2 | TGTGCCAGCAGCTACAGGGATCCGACTGAAGCTTTCTTT | CASSYRDPTEAFF
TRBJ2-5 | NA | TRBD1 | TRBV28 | TGTGCCAGCACCGACAGGGTTGGACAAGAGACCCAGTACTTC | CASTDRVGQETQYF
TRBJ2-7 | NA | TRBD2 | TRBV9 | TGTGCCAGCAGCGCCCGAATCGGGACTAGCACCTACGAGCAGTACTTC | CASSARIGTSTYEQYF
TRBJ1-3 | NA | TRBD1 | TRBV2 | TGTGCCAGCACCGACAGGGGGCGACGCTCTGGAAACACCATATATTTT | CASTDRGRRSGNTIYF
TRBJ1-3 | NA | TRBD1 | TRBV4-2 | TGTGCCAGCAGCCACTATCCACCCTGGGACAGGGGAAACACCATATATTTT | CASSHYPPWDRGNTIYF
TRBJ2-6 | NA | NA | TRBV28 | TGTGCCAGCAGCTCCAGCGCTTTCGAGGGATCTCACTCTGGGGCCAACGTCCTGACTTTC | CASSSSAFEGSHSGANVLTF
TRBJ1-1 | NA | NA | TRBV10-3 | TGTGCCATTACCACAGGGAGCGCTGAAGCTTTCTTT | CAITTGSAEAFF
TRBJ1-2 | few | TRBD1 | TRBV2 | TGTGCCAGCAGATTGGGACAGGGGAAAAACTATGGCTACACCTTC | CASRLGQGKNYGYTF
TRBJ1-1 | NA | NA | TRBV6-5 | TGTGCCAGCAGTCAGGGACACCGGCCGTCTGAAGCTTTCTTT | CASSQGHRPSEAFF
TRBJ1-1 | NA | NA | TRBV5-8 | TGTGCCAGCAGCTGGCAGGTGAACACTGAAGCTTTCTTT | CASSWQVNTEAFF
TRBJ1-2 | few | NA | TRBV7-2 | TGTGCCAGCAGCGTTATGGGTGGGGGCTATAACTATGGCTACACCTTC | CASSVMGGGYNYGYTF
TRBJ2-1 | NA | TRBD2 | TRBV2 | TGTGCCAGCAGTCCGTTAGCGGGGGAGGACTACAATGAGCAGTTCTTC | CASSPLAGEDYNEQFF
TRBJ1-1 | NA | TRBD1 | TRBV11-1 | TGTGCCAGCAGCCCGAAGGACAGGGTTCGGCAGACTGAAGCTTTCTTT | CASSPKDRVRQTEAFF
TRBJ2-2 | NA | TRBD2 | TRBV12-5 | TGTGCTAGTGGTTTGGCCTTGGGACTAGCGGCGGACACCGGGGAGCTGTTTTTT | CASGLALGLAADTGELFF
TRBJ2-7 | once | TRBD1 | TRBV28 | TGTGCCAGCAGTTTAGAAGGGACAGTCTCCTACGAGCAGTACTTC | CASSLEGTVSYEQYF
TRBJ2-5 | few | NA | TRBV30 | TGTGCCTGGAATTCGAGAGCCCAGCGAAGGGAGAAGACCCAGTACTTC | CAWNSRAQRREKTQYF
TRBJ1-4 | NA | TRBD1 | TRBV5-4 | TGTGCCAGCAGCAGGGACAGGGGTGCAACTAATGAAAAACTGTTTTTT | CASSRDRGATNEKLFF
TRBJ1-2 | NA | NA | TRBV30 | TGTGCCTGGAGTAATACAAATAACTATGGCTACACCTTC | CAWSNTNNYGYTF
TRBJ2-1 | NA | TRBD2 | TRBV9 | TGTGCCAGCAGCGTGGCTAGCGGGGGCCCCTACAATGAGCAGTTCTTC | CASSVASGGPYNEQFF
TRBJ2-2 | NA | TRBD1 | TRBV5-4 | TGTGCCAGCAGCTTGGGACAGGGCCCGACCGGGGAGCTGTTTTTT | CASSLGQGPTGELFF
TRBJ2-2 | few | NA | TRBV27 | TGTGCCAGCAGCCTCAGGGTCGCCGGGGAGCTGTTTTTT | CASSLRVAGELFF
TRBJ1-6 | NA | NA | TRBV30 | TGTGCCTGGATGGGGTCCAGGGCCCTCCACTTT | CAWMGSRALHF
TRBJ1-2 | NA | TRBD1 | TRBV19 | TGTGCCAGTAGTACCTGGCGACAGGGGGCGAGGGGCTACACCTTC | CASSTWRQGARGYTF
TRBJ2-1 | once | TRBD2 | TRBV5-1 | TGCGCCAGCAGCTTGGAACTAGCGGGGGGGCCTGAGCAGTTCTTC | CASSLELAGGPEQFF
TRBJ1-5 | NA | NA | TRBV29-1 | TGCAGCGTTATTGACAGTCCCAGACAGCCCCAGCATTTT | CSVIDSPRQPQHF
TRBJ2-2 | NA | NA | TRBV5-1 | TGCGCCAGCAGCTTGGTTCAGGTTATGAGCACCGGGGAGCTGTTTTTT | CASSLVQVMSTGELFF
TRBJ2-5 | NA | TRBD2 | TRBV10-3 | TGTGCCATCAGTGAAGGCGGGGGACCTCAAGAGACCCAGTACTTC | CAISEGGGPQETQYF
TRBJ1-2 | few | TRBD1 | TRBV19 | TGTGCCTCCGCGGACAGGGCAGGGTATGGCTACACCTTC | CASADRAGYGYTF
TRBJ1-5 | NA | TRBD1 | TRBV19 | TGTGCCAGTAGTCACTTCGGACAGGGAAGCAGCAATCAGCCCCAGCATTTT | CASSHFGQGSSNQPQHF
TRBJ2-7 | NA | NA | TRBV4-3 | TGCGCCAGCAGCCAAGATCCGGGGGGCTTGTACGAGCAGTACTTC | CASSQDPGGLYEQYF
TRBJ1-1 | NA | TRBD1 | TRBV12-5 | TGTGCTAGTGGAAAAACCGGGACAGGGAATACTGAAGCTTTCTTT | CASGKTGTGNTEAFF
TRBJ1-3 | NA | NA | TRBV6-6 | TGTGCCAGCAAGCGGTACACTGGAAACACCATATATTTT | CASKRYTGNTIYF
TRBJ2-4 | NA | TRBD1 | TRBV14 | TGTGCCAGCAGCCCACGGACAGGTTCAGCCAAAAACATTCAGTACTTC | CASSPRTGSAKNIQYF